The table lists the clone carrying this T cell receptor beta chain with a few counts. The antigen remains undetermined. V lost 5 bases to trimming and J lost 4 bases; unmatched junction nucleotides: 9. Germline lookup yields CDR1 LNHDA and CDR2 SQIVND (reference sequence). The CDR3 contains 16 residues. This record belongs to a study of brain T cells in children with intractable seizures. Libraries were prepared by immunoSEQ multiplex PCR; TCRdb keeps only in-frame clonotypes and omits some of them. The sample holds tens of thousands of clones; approximately 94% are singletons and the top ten take 0.35% to 0.4%. Study-wide findings and caveats: Pre- and post-surgery blood differed in depth, so pre-surgery absences may be undersampling. Patients' HCMV serostatus was unknown; virus specificity rests on CDR3 similarity alone.

The clonotype comes from a boy in the first two years of life with focal cortical dysplasia and intractable seizures. The chain uses TRBV19 and TRBJ1-5; 9 nucleotides agree with TRBD1. The starting material was peripheral blood, obtained at surgery. The CDR3 sequence is CASSATGGAGNQPQHF. The CDR3 DNA reads as TGTGCCAGTAGTGCAACAGGGGGCGCGGGAAATCAGCCCCAGCATTTT.